This T cell receptor beta chain was observed in a study of T cell responses to AZD1222 COVID-19 vaccine. Study conclusions and caveats: Spike-specific TCR breadth rose after two AZD1222 doses, and depth rose as well. CD4 TCRs linked to vaccination spanned spike, dominating at 160-218 and 743-854. A reported finding is that nearly half of spike-specific TCRs target unmutated variant regions.

Germline lookup yields CDR1 LNHDA and CDR2 SQIVND (reference sequence). V gave up 3 bases and J gave up 6 bases, with 9 bases separating them. There are 12 residues in the CDR3. As regards this clone: Its specificity is unknown.

The protocol was immunoSEQ multiplex PCR, while the TCRdb copy is restricted to in-frame clones and leaves out a portion. This sample yields about 130,000 clones, of which about 90% are seen a single time; about 8.3% belongs to the top ten. The TCR originated in an adult in good health. The chain uses TRBV19 and TRBJ2-7; D gene unclear. Specimen: peripheral blood, collected on day 0 of AZD1222 vaccination. CDR3 amino acids: CASSMPPGEQYF. The CDR3 nucleotides read TGTGCCAGTAGTATGCCCCCCGGCGAGCAGTACTTC.